This T cell receptor beta chain is drawn from a study of blood T cell repertoires in COVID-19. At the level of the study: COVID-19 samples collected from the United States, Italy and Spain covered acute and convalescent phases. PBMCs, B-cell-depleted T cells, or T cells were the source of the cDNA or gDNA that made up the material.

V was pared by 1 base and J by 4 bases, with 13 bases between. Germline V gene sequence: CDR1 SGDLS, CDR2 YYNGEE. The CDR3 is 15 amino acids. TCRdb keeps only in-frame clones here, not all; method: immunoSEQ multiplex PCR. The sample contains approximately 100,000 clones, 85% to 90% of which appear only once. This rearrangement joins TRBV9 to TRBJ2-3, with a possible D match to TRBD2 (5 bases). This receptor was taken from a human donor in a cohort sampled during active COVID-19. Material: peripheral blood. CDR3 DNA sequence: TGTGCCAGCAGCGTAATCCCAGCGGACGCAGATACGCAGTATTTT. Protein sequence: CASSVIPADADTQYF.